The source of this T cell receptor (beta chain) is a study of CD8 T cells in Susac syndrome. On the study more broadly: Patients with Susac syndrome were therapy-naive, on corticosteroids, or on intravenous immunoglobulin alone at blood draw.

The germline V gene has CDR1 MDHEN and CDR2 SYDVKM. The length of the CDR3 is 15 residues. Random hexamers primed reverse transcription of about 0.5 to 1 ug RNA. An immunoSEQ multiplex PCR amplified TCR beta CDR3 over 54 Vbeta and 13 Jbeta. One entry per CDR3 protein, called by TCRdb with MiXCR from the immunoSEQ multiplex PCR reads. The sample carries roughly 88,000 distinct CDR3 sequences, around 96% recorded once. As concerns this clonotype: Germline and junction disagree at one end, which may indicate a read error.

This receptor was identified in a human donor with Susac syndrome. The sequenced sample consisted of CD8+ T cells from PBMCs. This chain uses TRBV28 with TRBJ2-5, with 9 positions matching TRBD1. CDR3 amino acids: CASSLWTGEEETQYF. As DNA, the CDR3 is TGTGCCAGCAGTCTATGGACAGGGGAAGAGGAGACCCAGTACTTC.